These T cell receptor beta chains were read from a single sample in a study of T cell responses to AZD1222 COVID-19 vaccine. TCRdb keeps only in-frame clones here, not all; method: immunoSEQ multiplex PCR. Of more than 95,000 clones detected, roughly 90% appear once; the ten largest clones hold 4% to 5%. The input for sequencing was peripheral blood, taken on day 0 of AZD1222 vaccination. The receptors derive from an adult in good health. CDR3s leave out the opening cysteine and the closing phenylalanine or tryptophan.

J: TRBJ1-2; V: TRBV5-4; CDR3: ASSPNHQGSLYGYT
J: TRBJ2-1; V: TRBV4-1; CDR3: ASSPIERGSYNEQF
J: TRBJ2-1; V: TRBV24-1; CDR3: ATSDSGLAGVNKQF
J: TRBJ1-1; V: TRBV7-9; CDR3: ASSRLTGTEAF
J: TRBJ2-7; V: TRBV19; CDR3: ASSMVSSGKYEQY
J: TRBJ2-1; V: TRBV10-1; CDR3: ASSDPGQGLRNEQF
J: TRBJ1-1; V: TRBV19; CDR3: ASKPSQGAFNTEAF
J: TRBJ1-1; V: TRBV2; CDR3: ASSEPDMNTEAF
J: TRBJ1-6; V: TRBV24-1; CDR3: ATSVLGERGALH
J: TRBJ2-5; V: TRBV12-3/TRBV12-4; CDR3: ASSLVGLETQY
J: TRBJ2-3; V: TRBV7-2; CDR3: ASSPDRGWDTQY
J: TRBJ2-1; V: TRBV3-1/TRBV3-2; CDR3: ASTPTAMSYNEQF
J: TRBJ2-3; V: TRBV28; CDR3: ASRGYLQGSTDTQY
J: TRBJ1-6; V: TRBV5-4; CDR3: ASSLQGNNSPLH
J: TRBJ1-1; V: TRBV7-3; CDR3: ASSGGPNTEAF
J: TRBJ2-4; V: TRBV6-2/TRBV6-3; CDR3: ASCPIDGRNIQY
J: TRBJ2-7; V: TRBV21-1; CDR3: ASSKPPGQASEGSYEQY
J: TRBJ1-2; V: TRBV6-2/TRBV6-3; CDR3: ASSYSVTGGGYT
J: TRBJ1-3; V: TRBV7-8; CDR3: ASSGAPGLTLGNTIY
J: TRBJ1-1; V: TRBV18; CDR3: ASSPQTLTGEAF
J: TRBJ2-7; V: TRBV27; CDR3: ASSLHRASYEQY
J: TRBJ2-3; V: TRBV19; CDR3: ASRGVGDTQY
J: TRBJ2-7; V: TRBV14; CDR3: ASSQTPYEQY
J: TRBJ1-5; V: TRBV6-4; CDR3: ASKGQGHKRGNQPQH
J: TRBJ1-2; V: TRBV20-1; CDR3: SAGGGYQAT
J: TRBJ2-3; V: TRBV2; CDR3: ASRQREATDTQY